A single T cell receptor beta chain is shown here with its context. This receptor's antigen is unknown. The library was produced with the immunoSEQ multiplex PCR assay. For the multiplex PCR, a mixture combining 60 forward primers for TCR Vbeta segments and 13 reverse primers for TCR Jbeta segments was used. The CDR3 region of rearranged TCR beta genes was amplified from genomic DNA with a multiplex PCR assay. On the Illumina HiSeq System, the amplified TCR beta libraries were sequenced as 87-base-pair reads. In the original analysis: A later analysis tallied 80 million to 95 million unique TCR beta chains across the 666 repertoires, and about 12 million of those chains were shared by two or more donors. To remove PCR and sequencing errors, raw reads were error-corrected and collapsed into unique sequences using a nearest-neighbor algorithm that merged closely related sequences. Alignment of CDR3 sequences to IMGT reference sequences was used to assign V, D and J gene segments. For a sequence to be retained, a match of at least six nucleotides was required to both a V gene segment and a J gene segment. A rearrangement was called productive if the CDR3 had no stop codons and remained in frame with V and J, and every other rearrangement was called non-productive. CDR3 was defined according to IMGT convention as the region running from the second conserved V-encoded cysteine to the conserved J-encoded phenylalanine. In an earlier analysis of roughly 610 of the donors, sequences lacking an unambiguous match to a single V gene segment were excluded. An earlier analysis of several hundred of the donors classified V segments as functional when productive rearrangements were above 56.7% and as segregating when the standard deviation between donors was above 5%. To diagnose cytomegalovirus status from the catalog of TCR beta chain sequences, a statistical classification framework was built. In a later analysis, V and J genes were assigned by comparing TCR nucleotide sequences against IMGT/GENE-DB human TR gene sequences. Using the TCRdist pipeline, a later analysis assigned CDR3 sequences along with most-parsimonious VDJ recombination scenarios. In a later analysis, every TCR beta chain was defined by the combination of its CDR3 amino acid sequence and its V-gene family, and reads without a unique V-gene family were dropped. A later analysis removed over 500 highly shared, low-generation-probability nucleotide sequences to deal with suspected cross-contamination and a sequencing artifact. A later analysis calculated a clonal expansion index for each public chain from normalized within-repertoire ranks of inferred template counts. Generation probabilities in a later analysis came from a VDJ recombination model fitted to out-of-frame rearrangements, and those results were checked against IGoR. In a later analysis, TCR-TCR, TCR-HLA and TCR-CMV co-occurrence was scored with hypergeometric tests, and a repertoire-size bias correction was applied to TCR pairs. To estimate false discovery rates, a later analysis permuted the HLA or CMV assignments 20 times. In a later analysis, co-occurring TCRs were grouped using DBSCAN, and TCRdist sequence similarity was added for clustering within HLA-allele-positive subsets. Repertoires with fewer than 30,000 or more than 120,000 public chains were left out of co-occurrence clustering, as were five repertoires with anomalous nucleotide sharing. The table was pulled from immuneACCESS by TCRdb, which kept in-frame rearrangements only. Such tables lose some clones; where checked, under half of the loss comes from unresolved V genes, and the rest has no known cause. V, J and clone size were drawn from that table, and D and trimming were deduced from the DNA. The table of this sample itemizes approximately 150,000 clones. The ten top clones hold 1.5% to 2% of the sample.

These data come from a study of cytomegalovirus exposure and HLA in healthy donors (TCRdb year 2017). Background for the entire study: According to an earlier analysis of a few hundred of the donors, about 180 million T cells yielded 117 million unique TCR beta sequences and about 300 Gb of sequence data. An early release that covered about 600 HLA-typed donors contained approximately 300 gigabases of sequencing data and about 93 million unique TCR sequences. Of the roughly 400 genotyped donors, 81% fell in the genetic ancestry cluster associated with self-reported Caucasian donors. The study was designed to test whether signatures of past pathogen exposure could be identified by cataloging public T cell receptors. The study profiled the T cell repertoires of 500 to 800 subjects by immunosequencing and related them to cytomegalovirus serostatus. Along with the 666-subject first cohort, a separate validation cohort of approximately 110 different subjects was used. To predict cytomegalovirus infection status, the study combined high-throughput TCR immunosequencing, statistical association of individual TCRs with disease status, and machine learning. A later analysis re-analyzed previously published TCR beta repertoires from 666 donors and added high-resolution HLA genotyping to study TCR occurrence patterns. Rather than drawing on any new phenotypic data, the later analysis identified candidate immune exposures from TCR beta sequences and the way those sequences occurred across donors. To decide whether each TCR beta V gene segment behaved as functional or pseudogenic, an earlier analysis of some 600 of the donors relied on high-throughput TCR beta sequencing. Donor age, sex, ethnicity and CMV serostatus were compiled together with the repertoire data. A later genetic analysis took genome-wide SNP genotypes for about 65% of the 666 donors and used that subset as a discovery cohort. Every repertoire in the discovery cohort had been generated on one and the same sequencing platform. Both class I and class II loci were covered by HLA typing, at four-digit resolution. The number of typed donors differed by locus: 629-630 for A, B, C, DRB1 and DQB1; approximately 540 for DQA1; fewer than 610 for DPA1; and about 450 for DPB1. A few DR-DQ haplotypes were handled as single units for association and clustering because linkage in the cohort was strong. Among 300 to 500 genotyped donors of the cohort, an average of roughly 230,000 unique TCR beta nucleotide sequences was sequenced per donor, of which roughly 17% were non-productive.

Summary of the overall study and its limitations: The study gave a list of under 200 TCR beta chains associated with cytomegalovirus. In an earlier analysis of 587 of the donors, most TCR beta V segments were observed in productive rearrangements about 87% or about 30% of the time, broadly matching IMGT annotations. Correlated functional status among segregating V segments might be attributable to linkage disequilibrium, but an unknown experimental factor could not be ruled out. This cohort had only TCR beta chains sequenced, and the lack of alpha or paired-chain data limited which features could be detected. Several of the top co-occurrence clusters appeared to be linked to parvovirus B19, influenza, CMV and Epstein-Barr virus, according to a later analysis. In a later genetic analysis, fewer N-insertions in productive TCRs were reported among donors in an Asian-associated ancestry cluster than the approximately 710-donor mean. Assigning TCR associations to individual alleles was difficult when HLA alleles, especially DR and DQ, strongly co-occurred. Roughly 15 rarely observed V segments, including chromosome 9 orphons, were excluded from the earlier analysis of about 500 of the donors because counts were too low. A group of highly shared sequence variants was considered likely to be a technical artifact of the sequencing pipeline. In both the original and validation cohorts, the classifier was reported to diagnose cytomegalovirus status with high specificity and sensitivity. The authors suggested that the approach could potentially be extended to other disease states and immunological phenotypes. The 87-base-pair reads could not distinguish some IMGT-functional V segments, including TRBV6-2 and TRBV6-3, so those segments were excluded. In a later genetic analysis, a missense DCLRE1C variant was associated with V-gene and J-gene trimming of TCR beta chains, and the association was replicated in an independent cohort. In a later analysis, HLA-associated TCR beta chains showed more clonal expansion and lower generation probabilities than non-associated chains that were equally common. According to a later analysis, most CMV-associated TCR beta chains appeared to be HLA-restricted, and the HLA associations seemed to be driven largely by CMV exposure. In vitro tests confirmed that a few of the cytomegalovirus-associated TCR beta chains recognize cytomegalovirus antigens. Because HLA typing was missing for some donors at each locus, association tests included only the typed subset. Sequencing depth was assumed to be roughly uniform across donors in the presence/absence analyses, though that assumption may not hold. In a later analysis, the rate of TCR association differed among HLA loci, with DRB1 alleles having the most associated TCRs and HLA-C alleles having the fewest. Across donors, most TCR sequences were observed very rarely, whereas some public TCRs were present in many individuals. In a later analysis, around 17,000 TCR beta sequences were associated with specific HLA alleles at a false discovery rate of 0.05. For the cohort, immune exposure information was limited to CMV serostatus. A further reported finding was that TCR beta sequences accurately predicted the HLA-A and HLA-B alleles for most subjects in the first cohort.

The cohort comprised fewer than 750 healthy bone marrow donors. Cohort members were all nominally healthy when sampled, although unrecorded immune exposures were likely present. The donor tested CMV seronegative, placing the donor among the approximately 400 seronegative members of the cohort. Each donor provided a peripheral blood sample, and peripheral blood mononuclear cells were used for TCR beta sequencing. The Qiagen DNeasy Blood Extraction Kit was used to extract genomic DNA from the blood cell samples. Germline trimming amounts to 1 base on V and 2 bases on J, with 5 as the count of junction bases outside the gene matches. CDR1 KGHSH and CDR2 LQKENI are derived from the germline V gene. The CDR3 covers 15 residues, taking in both the cysteine and the phenylalanine. This entry keeps only the CDR3 DNA: 45 bases, framed from base 1.

The chain couples TRBV18 to TRBJ2-7, and TRBD1 aligns with 7 junction nucleotides. The receptor was isolated from a woman in her forties or fifties in good health and CMV-seronegative. The sequenced material came from PBMCs. Read as DNA, the sequence is TGTGCCAGCTCACCACGACAGGGCCCCGCCTACGAGCAGTACTTC. The encoded protein is CASSPRQGPAYEQYF. The full variable domain, completed from the reference TRBV18 and TRBJ2-7 proteins outside the CDR3, reads NAGVMQNPRHLVRRRGQEARLRCSPMKGHSHVYWYRQLPEEGLKFMVYLQKENIIDESGMPKERFSAEFPKEGPSILRIQQVVRGDSAAYFCASSPRQGPAYEQYFGPGTRLTVT.